This TCR beta chain was identified during a study of beta chain features in type 1 diabetes. Sequencing targeted expressed TCRB transcripts, as all isolated RNA had been reverse transcribed. The data were produced by immunoSEQ multiplex PCR, yet TCRdb's version contains in-frame clones alone and is incomplete. The sample includes a few hundred thousand clones, approximately 10% of them seen just once. V was clipped by 3 bases and J by 0 bases; unmatched bases: 9. This CDR3 has 17 amino acids. Germline CDR1 MGHRA, CDR2 YSYEKL. The chain combines TRBV4-1 with TRBJ2-7; 9 bases align to TRBD2. Material for sequencing was naive CD4+ T cells from blood. The source is a woman aged 25 to 39 in good health. The DNA of the CDR3 is TGCGCCAGCAGCCAGACTGGAAGCGGGAGGAGCTCCTACGAGCAGTACTTC. This translates into CASSQTGSGRSSYEQYF.